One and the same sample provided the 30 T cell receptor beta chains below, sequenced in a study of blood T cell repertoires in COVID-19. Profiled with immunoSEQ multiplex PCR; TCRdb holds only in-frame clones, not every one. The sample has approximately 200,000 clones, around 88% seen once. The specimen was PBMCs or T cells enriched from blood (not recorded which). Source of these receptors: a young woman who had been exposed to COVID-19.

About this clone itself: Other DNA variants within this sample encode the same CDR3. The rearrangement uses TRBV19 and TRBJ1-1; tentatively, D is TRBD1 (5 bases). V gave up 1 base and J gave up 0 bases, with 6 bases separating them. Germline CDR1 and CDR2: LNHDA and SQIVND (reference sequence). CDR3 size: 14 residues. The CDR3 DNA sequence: TGTGCCAGTAGTATAGGACAGTTGAACACTGAAGCTTTCTTT. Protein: CASSIGQLNTEAFF.

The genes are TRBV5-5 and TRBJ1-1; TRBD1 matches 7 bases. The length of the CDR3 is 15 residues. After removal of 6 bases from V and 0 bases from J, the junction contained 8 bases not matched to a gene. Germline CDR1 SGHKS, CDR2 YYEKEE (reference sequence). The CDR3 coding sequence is TGTGCCAGCAACAGGGGTGGGACAATGAACACTGAAGCTTTCTTT. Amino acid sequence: CASNRGGTMNTEAFF.

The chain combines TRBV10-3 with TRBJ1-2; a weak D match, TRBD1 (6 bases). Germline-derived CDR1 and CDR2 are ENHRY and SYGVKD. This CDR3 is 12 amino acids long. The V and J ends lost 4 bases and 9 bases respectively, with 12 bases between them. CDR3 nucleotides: TGTGCCATCAGTGGGACAGTGCTAAGCTACACCTTC. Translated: CAISGTVLSYTF.

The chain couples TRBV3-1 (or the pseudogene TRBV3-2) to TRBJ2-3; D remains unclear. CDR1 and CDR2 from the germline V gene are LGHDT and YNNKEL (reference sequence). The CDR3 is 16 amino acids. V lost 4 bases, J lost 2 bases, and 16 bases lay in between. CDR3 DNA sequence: TGTGCCAGCAGCCCCGCTGGAGCGCGCCTCACAGATACGCAGTATTTT. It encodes CASSPAGARLTDTQYF.

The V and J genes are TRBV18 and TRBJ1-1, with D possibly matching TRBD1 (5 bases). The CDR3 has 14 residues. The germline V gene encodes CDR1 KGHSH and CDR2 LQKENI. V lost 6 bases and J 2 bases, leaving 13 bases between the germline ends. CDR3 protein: CASSQSQGNTEAFF. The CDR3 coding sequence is TGTGCCAGCTCGCAGTCCCAGGGAAACACTGAAGCTTTCTTT. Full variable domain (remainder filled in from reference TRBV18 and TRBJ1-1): NAGVMQNPRHLVRRRGQEARLRCSPMKGHSHVYWYRQLPEEGLKFMVYLQKENIIDESGMPKERFSAEFPKEGPSILRIQQVVRGDSAAYFCASSQSQGNTEAFFGQGTRLTVV.

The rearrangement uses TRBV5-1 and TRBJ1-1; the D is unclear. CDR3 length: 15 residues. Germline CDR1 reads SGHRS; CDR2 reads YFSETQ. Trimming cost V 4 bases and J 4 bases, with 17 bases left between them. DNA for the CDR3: TGCGCCAGCAGCCCTGGAGGTCAGGTGGGCACTGAAGCTTTCTTT. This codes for CASSPGGQVGTEAFF.

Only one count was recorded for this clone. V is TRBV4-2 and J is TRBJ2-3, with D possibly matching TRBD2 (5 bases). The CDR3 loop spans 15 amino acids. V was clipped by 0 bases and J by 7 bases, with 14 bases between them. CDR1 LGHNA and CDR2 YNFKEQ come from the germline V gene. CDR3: CASSQDSGYSYTQYF. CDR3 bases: TGTGCCAGCAGCCAAGATTCGGGGTACTCGTATACGCAGTATTTT.

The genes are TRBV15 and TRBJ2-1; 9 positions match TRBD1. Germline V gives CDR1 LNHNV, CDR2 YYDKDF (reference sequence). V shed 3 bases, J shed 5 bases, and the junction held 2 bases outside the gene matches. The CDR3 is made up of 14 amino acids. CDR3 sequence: CATSRGQGNNEQFF. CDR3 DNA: TGTGCCACCAGCAGGGGACAGGGAAACAATGAGCAGTTCTTC.

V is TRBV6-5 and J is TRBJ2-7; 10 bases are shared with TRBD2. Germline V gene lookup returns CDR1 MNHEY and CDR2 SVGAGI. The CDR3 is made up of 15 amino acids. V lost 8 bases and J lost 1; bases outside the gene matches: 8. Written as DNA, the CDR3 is TGTGCCAGCTACCACCTAGCGGGGGCGTCCTACGAGCAGTACTTC. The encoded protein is CASYHLAGASYEQYF.

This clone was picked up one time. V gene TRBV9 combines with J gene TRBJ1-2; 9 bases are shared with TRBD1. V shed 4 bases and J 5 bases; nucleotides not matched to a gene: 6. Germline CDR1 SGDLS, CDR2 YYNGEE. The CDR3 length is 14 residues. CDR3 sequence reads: CASSSGTGQYGYTF. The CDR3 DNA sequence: TGTGCCAGCAGCTCAGGGACAGGGCAATATGGCTACACCTTC.

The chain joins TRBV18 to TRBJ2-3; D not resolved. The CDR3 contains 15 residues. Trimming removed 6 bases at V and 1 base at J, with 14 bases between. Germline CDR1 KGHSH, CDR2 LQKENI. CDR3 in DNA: TGTGCCAGCTCTATTCTAGGCGGAGGCACAGATACGCAGTATTTT. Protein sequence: CASSILGGGTDTQYF.

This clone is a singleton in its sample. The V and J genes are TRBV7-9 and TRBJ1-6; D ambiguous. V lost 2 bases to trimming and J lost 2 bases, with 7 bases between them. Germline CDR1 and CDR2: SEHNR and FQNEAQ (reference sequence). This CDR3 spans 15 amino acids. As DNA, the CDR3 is TGTGCCAGCAGCTTATTCGACACCTATAATTCACCCCTCCACTTT. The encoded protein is CASSLFDTYNSPLHF.

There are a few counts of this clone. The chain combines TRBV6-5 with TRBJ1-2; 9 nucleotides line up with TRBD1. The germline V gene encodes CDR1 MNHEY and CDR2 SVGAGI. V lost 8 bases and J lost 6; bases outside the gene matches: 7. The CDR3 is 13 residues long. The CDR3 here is CASSRDRVDGYTF. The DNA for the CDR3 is TGTGCCAGCTCTCGGGACAGGGTGGATGGCTACACCTTC.

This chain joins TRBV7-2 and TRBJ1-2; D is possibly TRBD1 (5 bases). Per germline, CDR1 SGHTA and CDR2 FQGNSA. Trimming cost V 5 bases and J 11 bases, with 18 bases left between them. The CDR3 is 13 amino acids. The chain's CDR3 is CASSQLSGGAYTF. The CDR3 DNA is TGTGCCAGCAGCCAACTTTCCGGGGGAGCATACACCTTC.

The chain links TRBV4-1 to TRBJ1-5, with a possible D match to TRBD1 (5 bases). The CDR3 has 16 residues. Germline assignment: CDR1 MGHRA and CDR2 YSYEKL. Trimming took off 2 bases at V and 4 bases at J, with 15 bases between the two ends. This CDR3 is CASSQSLGGENQPQHF. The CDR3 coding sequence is TGCGCCAGCAGCCAAAGTCTTGGGGGGGAGAATCAGCCCCAGCATTTT.

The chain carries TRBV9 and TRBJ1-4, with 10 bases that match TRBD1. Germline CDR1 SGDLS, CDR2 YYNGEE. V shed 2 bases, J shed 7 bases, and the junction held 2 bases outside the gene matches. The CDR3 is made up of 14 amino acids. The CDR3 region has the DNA TGTGCCAGCAGCGTGGACAGGGGGGGTGAAAAACTGTTTTTT. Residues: CASSVDRGGEKLFF.

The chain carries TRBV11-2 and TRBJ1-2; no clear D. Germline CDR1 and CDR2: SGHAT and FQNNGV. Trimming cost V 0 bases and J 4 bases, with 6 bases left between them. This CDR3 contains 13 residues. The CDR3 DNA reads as TGTGCCAGCAGCTTAGATCTAAGCTATGGCTACACCTTC. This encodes CASSLDLSYGYTF.

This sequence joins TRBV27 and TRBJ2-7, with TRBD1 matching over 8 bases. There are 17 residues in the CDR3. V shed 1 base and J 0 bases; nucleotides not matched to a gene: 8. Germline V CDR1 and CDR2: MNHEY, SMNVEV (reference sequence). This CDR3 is CASSLYSWDRFSYEQYF. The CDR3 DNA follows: TGTGCCAGCAGTTTATATTCTTGGGACAGGTTCTCCTACGAGCAGTACTTC.

CDR3: CASSLQENTEAFF. The CDR3 DNA sequence: TGTGCCAGCAGCTTACAGGAGAACACTGAAGCTTTCTTT. V is TRBV7-8 and J is TRBJ1-1, with D uncertain. Per germline, CDR1 SGHVS and CDR2 FQNEAQ. Trimming removed 2 bases from V and 1 base from J, with 5 bases in between. The CDR3 is 13 residues long.

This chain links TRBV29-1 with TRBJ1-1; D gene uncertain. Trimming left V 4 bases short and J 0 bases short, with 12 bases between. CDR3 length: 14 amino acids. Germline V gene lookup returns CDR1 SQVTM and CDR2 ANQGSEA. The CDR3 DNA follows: TGCAGCGTTGCAGGAACCCTTATGAACACTGAAGCTTTCTTT. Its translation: CSVAGTLMNTEAFF.

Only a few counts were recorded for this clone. The CDR3, as DNA: TGTGCCAGCAGTGAAGGAAACAGGGGCCAGCATTTT. This codes for CASSEGNRGQHF. The chain is built from TRBV2 and TRBJ1-5, with 7 bases that match TRBD1. V was clipped by 1 base and J by 12 bases; unmatched bases: 3. The CDR3 extends over 12 amino acids. Germline CDR1 is SNHLY and CDR2 is FYNNEI.

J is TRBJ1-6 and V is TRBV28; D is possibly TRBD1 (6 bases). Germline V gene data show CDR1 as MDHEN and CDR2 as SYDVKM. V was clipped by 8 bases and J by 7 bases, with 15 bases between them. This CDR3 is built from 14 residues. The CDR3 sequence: CASESGTTNSPLHF. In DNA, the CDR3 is TGTGCCAGCGAATCCGGGACAACGAATTCACCCCTCCACTTT.

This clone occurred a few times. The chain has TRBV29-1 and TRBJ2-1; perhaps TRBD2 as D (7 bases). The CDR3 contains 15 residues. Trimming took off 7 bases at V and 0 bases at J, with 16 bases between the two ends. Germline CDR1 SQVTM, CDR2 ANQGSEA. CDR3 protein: CSAIFGGASYNEQFF. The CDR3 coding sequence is TGCAGCGCTATCTTTGGGGGGGCCTCCTACAATGAGCAGTTCTTC.

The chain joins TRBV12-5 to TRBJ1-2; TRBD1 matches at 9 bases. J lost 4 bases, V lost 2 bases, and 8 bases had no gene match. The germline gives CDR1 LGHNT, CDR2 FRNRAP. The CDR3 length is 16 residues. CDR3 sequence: CASGLSADRGGYGYTF. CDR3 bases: TGTGCTAGTGGTTTGTCTGCCGACAGGGGGGGCTATGGCTACACCTTC.

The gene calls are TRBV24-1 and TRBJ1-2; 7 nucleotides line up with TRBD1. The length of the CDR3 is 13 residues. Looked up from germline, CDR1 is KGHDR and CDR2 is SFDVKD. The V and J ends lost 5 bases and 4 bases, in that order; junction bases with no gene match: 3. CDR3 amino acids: CATSAGGTYGYTF. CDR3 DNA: TGTGCCACCAGTGCAGGGGGTACCTATGGCTACACCTTC.

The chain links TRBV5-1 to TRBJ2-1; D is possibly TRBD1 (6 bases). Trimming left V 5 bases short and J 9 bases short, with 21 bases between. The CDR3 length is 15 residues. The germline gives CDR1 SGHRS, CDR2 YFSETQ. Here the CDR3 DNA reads TGCGCCAGCAGAGAAGGGGTCCAAGGGACAAGTGAGCAGTTCTTC. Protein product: CASREGVQGTSEQFF. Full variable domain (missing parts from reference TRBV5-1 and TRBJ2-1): KAGVTQTPRYLIKTRGQQVTLSCSPISGHRSVSWYQQTPGQGLQFLFEYFSETQRNKGNFPGRFSGRQFSNSRSEMNVSTLELGDSALYLCASREGVQGTSEQFFGPGTRLTVL.

In DNA, the CDR3 is TGCAGCGTTGGGGGACAGGGATTGGCTTTCTTT. Residues: CSVGGQGLAFF. The chain has TRBV29-1 and TRBJ1-1; 9 bases are shared with TRBD1. CDR1 and CDR2 from the germline V gene are SQVTM and ANQGSEA. V was clipped by 4 bases and J by 11 bases; unmatched bases: 5. This CDR3 region has 11 residues. The full variable domain, with the rest looked up from reference TRBV29-1 and TRBJ1-1, is SAVISQKPSRDICQRGTSLTIQCQVDSQVTMMFWYRQQPGQSLTLIATANQGSEATYESGFVIDKFPISRPNLTFSTLTVSNMSPEDSSIYLCSVGGQGLAFFGQGTRLTVV.

The CDR3 nucleotides are TGTGCCAGCACATCCAGGGGGCTCGGAAACACCATATATTTT. As protein: CASTSRGLGNTIYF. The chain is built from TRBV2 and TRBJ1-3, with 8 bases identical to TRBD1. The V and J ends lost 7 bases and 4 bases, in that order; junction bases with no gene match: 6. In germline, CDR1 is SNHLY, CDR2 FYNNEI. The CDR3 loop spans 14 amino acids.

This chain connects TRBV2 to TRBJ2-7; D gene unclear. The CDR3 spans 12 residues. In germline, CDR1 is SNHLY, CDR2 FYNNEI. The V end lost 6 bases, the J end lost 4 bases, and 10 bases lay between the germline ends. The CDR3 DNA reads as TGTGCCAGCAGGGCAGGAACGTACGAGCAGTACTTC. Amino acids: CASRAGTYEQYF. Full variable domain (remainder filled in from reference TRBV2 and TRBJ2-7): EPEVTQTPSHQVTQMGQEVILRCVPISNHLYFYWYRQILGQKVEFLVSFYNNEISEKSEIFDDQFSVERPDGSNFTLKIRSTKLEDSAMYFCASRAGTYEQYFGPGTRLTVT.

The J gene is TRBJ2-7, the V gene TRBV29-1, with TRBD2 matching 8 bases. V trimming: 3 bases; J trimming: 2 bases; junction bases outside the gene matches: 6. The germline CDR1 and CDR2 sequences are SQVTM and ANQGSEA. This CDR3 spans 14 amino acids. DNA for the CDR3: TGCAGCGTTGAGAGCGGGGGAACTACCTACGAGCAGTACTTC. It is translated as CSVESGGTTYEQYF.